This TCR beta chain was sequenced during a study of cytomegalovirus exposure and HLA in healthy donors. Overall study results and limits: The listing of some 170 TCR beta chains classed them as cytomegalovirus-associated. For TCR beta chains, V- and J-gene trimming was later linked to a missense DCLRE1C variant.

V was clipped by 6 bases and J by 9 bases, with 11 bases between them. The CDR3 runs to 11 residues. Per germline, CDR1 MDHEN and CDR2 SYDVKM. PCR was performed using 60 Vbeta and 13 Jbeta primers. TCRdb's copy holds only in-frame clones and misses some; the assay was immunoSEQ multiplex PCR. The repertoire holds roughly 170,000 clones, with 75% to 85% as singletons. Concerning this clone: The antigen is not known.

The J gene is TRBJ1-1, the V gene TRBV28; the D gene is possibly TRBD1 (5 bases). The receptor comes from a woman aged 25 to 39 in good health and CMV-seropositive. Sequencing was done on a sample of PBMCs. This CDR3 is CASRRDGKAFF. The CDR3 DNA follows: TGTGCCAGCAGGCGGGACGGCAAAGCTTTCTTT.